A selection of T cell receptor beta chains follows, all from one sample in a study of blood T cells in healthy people across ages. TCRdb reanalysed the 5' RACE reads using MiXCR and keeps one entry per CDR3 protein. This repertoire shows 1.5 million to 2 million distinct CDR3 sequences, just under 50% found once; its top ten account for less than 2.5%. The material sequenced was blood. The source is a woman aged 40 to 50 in good health. Both conserved end residues are part of each CDR3. D genes are given only for firm matches. The size entry is marked missing in some rows and otherwise reads once, few, many or a size class.

clone size	V gene	D gene	J gene	CDR3 protein	CDR3 DNA
few	TRBV10-3	NA	TRBJ2-1	CAIRDLGVGDEQFF	TGTGCCATCAGGGATCTCGGGGTCGGCGATGAGCAGTTCTTC
NA	TRBV5-1	TRBD1	TRBJ2-1	CASRQGQSPYNEQFF	TGCGCCAGCAGACAGGGACAGAGTCCCTACAATGAGCAGTTCTTC
NA	TRBV25-1	NA	TRBJ2-7	CASSRPTGNNEQYF	TGTGCCAGCAGTAGGCCGACGGGGAACAATGAGCAGTACTTC
NA	TRBV6-2/TRBV6-3	TRBD2	TRBJ2-7	CASTGTSDYNEQYF	TGTGCCAGCACCGGGACTAGTGACTACAATGAGCAGTACTTC
NA	TRBV7-2	NA	TRBJ2-7	CASSLSLDEQYF	TGTGCCAGCAGCTTATCCCTCGACGAGCAGTACTTC
NA	TRBV29-1	TRBD1	TRBJ1-2	CSVGPGGNYGYTF	TGCAGCGTTGGTCCAGGGGGCAACTATGGCTACACCTTC
NA	TRBV12-3/TRBV12-4	TRBD2	TRBJ2-5	CASSYSTPGLAGGPETQYF	TGTGCCAGCAGTTACTCTACTCCGGGACTAGCGGGGGGGCCAGAGACCCAGTACTTC
NA	TRBV20-1	NA	TRBJ1-5	CSARVDRSNQPQHF	TGCAGTGCTAGAGTAGACAGGAGCAATCAGCCCCAGCATTTT
NA	TRBV3-1	NA	TRBJ1-2	CASSQGAGNYSYTF	TGTGCCAGCAGCCAAGGGGCGGGGAACTATAGCTACACCTTC
NA	TRBV12-3/TRBV12-4	NA	TRBJ1-2	CASSWGAGTSANYGYTF	TGTGCCAGCAGTTGGGGGGCAGGGACCTCAGCTAACTATGGCTACACCTTC
NA	TRBV3-1	NA	TRBJ2-5	CASTSGLRETQYF	TGTGCCAGCACCTCGGGACTCAGGGAGACCCAGTACTTC
few	TRBV7-2	NA	TRBJ2-7	CASSLSWGARYEQYF	TGTGCCAGCAGCTTATCCTGGGGGGCGAGGTACGAGCAGTACTTC
few	TRBV10-3	NA	TRBJ2-7	CAIPSIAKWVYEQYF	TGTGCCATCCCTTCAATAGCGAAGTGGGTATACGAGCAGTACTTC
NA	TRBV6-1	NA	TRBJ2-5	CASSEGGVAETQYF	TGTGCCAGCAGTGAAGGTGGGGTGGCGGAGACCCAGTACTTC